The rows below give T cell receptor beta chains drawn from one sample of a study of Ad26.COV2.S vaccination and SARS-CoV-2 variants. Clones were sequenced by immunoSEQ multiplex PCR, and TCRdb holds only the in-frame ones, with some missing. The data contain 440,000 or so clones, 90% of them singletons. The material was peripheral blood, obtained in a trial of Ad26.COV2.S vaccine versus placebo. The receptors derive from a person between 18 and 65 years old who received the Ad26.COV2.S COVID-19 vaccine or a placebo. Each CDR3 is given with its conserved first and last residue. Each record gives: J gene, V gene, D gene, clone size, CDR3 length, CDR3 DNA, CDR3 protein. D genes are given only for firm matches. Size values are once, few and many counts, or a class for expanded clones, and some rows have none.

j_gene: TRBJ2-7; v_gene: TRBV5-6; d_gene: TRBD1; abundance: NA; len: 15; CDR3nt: TGTGCCAGCAGCTTGCGACCAGGGGGAACCTACGAGCAGTACTTC; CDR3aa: CASSLRPGGTYEQYF
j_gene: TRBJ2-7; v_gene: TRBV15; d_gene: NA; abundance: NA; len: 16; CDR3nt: TGTGCCACCAGCAGAGACGGGGGTGGGTTCTCCTACGAGCAGTACTTC; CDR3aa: CATSRDGGGFSYEQYF
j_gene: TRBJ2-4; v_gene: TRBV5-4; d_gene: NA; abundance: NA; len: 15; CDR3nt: TGTGCCAGCAGCAGCGAGATTGGGGCCAAAAACATTCAGTACTTC; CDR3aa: CASSSEIGAKNIQYF
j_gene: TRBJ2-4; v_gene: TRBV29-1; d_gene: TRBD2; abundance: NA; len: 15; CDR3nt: TGCAGCGTCGAAAGACTAGCCGGGGCCAAAAACATTCAGTACTTC; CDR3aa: CSVERLAGAKNIQYF
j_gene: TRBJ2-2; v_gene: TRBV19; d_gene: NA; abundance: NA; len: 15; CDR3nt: TGTGCCAGTAGTATTTTGGCAGGCTCCACCGGGGAGCTGTTTTTT; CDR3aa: CASSILAGSTGELFF
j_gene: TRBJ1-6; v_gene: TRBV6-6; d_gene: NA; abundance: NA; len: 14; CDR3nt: TGTGCCAGCAGTTATAAAGGGTTTAATTCACCCCTCCACTTT; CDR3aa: CASSYKGFNSPLHF
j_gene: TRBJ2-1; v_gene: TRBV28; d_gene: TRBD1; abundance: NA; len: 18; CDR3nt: TGTGCCAGCAGTTCCATTCCTCGGGGACAGGGGGTTTCTTATGAGCAGTTCTTC; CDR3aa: CASSSIPRGQGVSYEQFF
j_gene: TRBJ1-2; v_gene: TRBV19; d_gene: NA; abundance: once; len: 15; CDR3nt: TGTGCCAGTAGTCTCGGGACACCGCCAATCTATGGCTACACCTTC; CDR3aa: CASSLGTPPIYGYTF
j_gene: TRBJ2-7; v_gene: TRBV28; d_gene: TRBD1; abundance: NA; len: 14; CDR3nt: TGTGCCAGCAGTGATCGACAGGGGTCCCACGAGCAGTACTTC; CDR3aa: CASSDRQGSHEQYF
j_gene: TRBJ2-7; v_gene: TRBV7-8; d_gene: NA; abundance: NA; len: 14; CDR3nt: TGTGCCAGCAGCTCCCGGGGTCGCCTCTGGGAGCAGTACTTC; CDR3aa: CASSSRGRLWEQYF
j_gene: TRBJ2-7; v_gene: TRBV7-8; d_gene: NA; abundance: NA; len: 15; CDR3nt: TGTGCCAGCAGCGGGGAGAAGACAGCAACCTACGAGCAGTACTTC; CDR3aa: CASSGEKTATYEQYF
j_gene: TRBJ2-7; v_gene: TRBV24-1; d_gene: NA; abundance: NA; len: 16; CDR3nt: TGTGCCACCAGTGACTCCGACAGTCGAGCCCTATACGAGCAGTACTTC; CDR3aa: CATSDSDSRALYEQYF
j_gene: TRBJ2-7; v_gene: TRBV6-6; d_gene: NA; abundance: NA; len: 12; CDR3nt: TGTGCCAGCAGTAGAGGGTCCTACGAGCAGTACTTC; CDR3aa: CASSRGSYEQYF
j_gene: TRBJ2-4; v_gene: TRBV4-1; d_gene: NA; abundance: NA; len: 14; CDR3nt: TGCGCCAGCAGCCATCTCGGGGCGGGTAACATTCAGTACTTC; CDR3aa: CASSHLGAGNIQYF
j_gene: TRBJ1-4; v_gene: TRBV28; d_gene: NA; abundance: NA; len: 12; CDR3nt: TGTGCCAGCAGACCAGGGTACGAAAAACTGTTTTTT; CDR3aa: CASRPGYEKLFF
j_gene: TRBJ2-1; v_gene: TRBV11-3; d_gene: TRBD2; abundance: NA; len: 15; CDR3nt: TGTGCCAGCAGCTTAGATGGGCTAGCGGATAATGAGCAGTTCTTC; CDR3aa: CASSLDGLADNEQFF
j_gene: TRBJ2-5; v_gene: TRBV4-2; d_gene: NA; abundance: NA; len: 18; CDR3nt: TGTGCCAGCAGCCCACACCCATCAGGCTTGGGGGCCCAAGAGACCCAGTACTTC; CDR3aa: CASSPHPSGLGAQETQYF
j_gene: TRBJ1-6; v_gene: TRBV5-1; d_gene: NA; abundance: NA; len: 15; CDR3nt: TGCGCCAGCAACATTGACGGGGTGGGAGGTTCACCCCTCCACTTT; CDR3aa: CASNIDGVGGSPLHF
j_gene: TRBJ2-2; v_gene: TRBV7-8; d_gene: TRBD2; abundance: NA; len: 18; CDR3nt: TGTGCCAGCAGGGGAAAGGGACTAGCGGGAGTTTTGACCGGGGAGCTGTTTTTT; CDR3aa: CASRGKGLAGVLTGELFF
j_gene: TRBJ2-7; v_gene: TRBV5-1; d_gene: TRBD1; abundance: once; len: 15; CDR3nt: TGCGCCAGCAGCCCGTCGACAGGGGTCTGGTACGAGCAGTACTTC; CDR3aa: CASSPSTGVWYEQYF